The TCR beta chain under discussion was sequenced for a study of OX40 agonist ivuxolimab in advanced cancers. Study-wide context: Each dose-escalation patient presented with hepatocellular carcinoma, melanoma, renal cell or head and neck cancer. General study points: Among T cells, CD8+ cells averaged more expanded clones than CD4+ cells.

Generated by immunoSEQ multiplex PCR, the TCRdb table keeps only in-frame clones and is missing some. Found here are 52,000 or so clones, 70% to 90% of them singletons; the top ten hold about 1.5%. A remark on this clone: Its antigen is unknown.

The V and J ends lost 3 bases and 5 bases respectively, with 13 bases between them. CDR3 length equals 14 residues. CDR1 is MNHEY, CDR2 SVGAGI, per germline. Sequenced material: CD4+ or CD8+ T cells sorted from blood, taken in a trial of the OX40 agonist ivuxolimab. This clonotype originated in an adult with an advanced solid tumor such as melanoma, head and neck, liver or kidney cancer. V usage is TRBV6-5 and J usage is TRBJ2-5, with a weak D call TRBD1 (6 bases). The CDR3 region is CASSYRNREETQYF. The CDR3 nucleotides read TGTGCCAGCAGTTATAGGAACAGGGAGGAGACCCAGTACTTC.